This T cell receptor beta chain was sequenced for a study of siplizumab effects on memory and regulatory T cells. The study, taken as a whole, reports: Contribution to the alloresponse seemed major for naive T cells, which also seemed more diverse than memory cells.

Note on this clone: Its cognate antigen is unknown. Different DNA sequences within this sample yield the same CDR3.

Only in-frame clones appear in the TCRdb table, and some are missing; sequencing was by immunoSEQ multiplex PCR. The sample contains some 75,000 clones, roughly 93% of which appear only once. V lost 1 base to trimming and J lost 1 base, with 4 bases between them. CDR1 MGHRA and CDR2 YSYEKL come from the germline V gene. The CDR3 extends over 14 amino acids. The genes are TRBV4-1 and TRBJ2-2, with D unresolved. The clonotype was recovered from a human donor in good health. Sequenced input: CD8+ T cells sorted from blood. The CDR3, as DNA: TGCGCCAGCAGCCAAGGCAGGAACACCGGGGAGCTGTTTTTT. The encoded protein is CASSQGRNTGELFF.